This TCR gamma chain is drawn from a study of intestinal T cells in coeliac disease (TCRdb year 2020). Describing the broader study: Coeliac patients were much younger than controls, with mean ages of roughly 15 versus 50 years in the TRG cohort. Duodenal biopsies from about 11 coeliac disease patients and about 11 non-coeliac controls were included in the TCR-delta (TRD) cohort. A second, larger TCR-gamma (TRG) cohort included duodenal biopsies from 30 to 35 coeliac disease patients and 21 non-coeliac controls.

With regard to this clone: It lacks a known antigen. This clone may be a read error of a much larger clone one base away.

Results the study describes overall, beyond this receptor: Coeliac and control groups differed significantly in age, although an age-split analysis did not yield significant classification. Repeated CDR3 amino acid sequences could not be distinguished from PCR duplicates. TRG clustering correctly classified most of the 54 biopsies (around 94%), with a reported leave-one-out accuracy of roughly 90%. TRD kmer-based clustering correctly classified all 22 biopsies in training, with a reported leave-one-out accuracy of about 91%. FFPE-derived DNA was found to be relatively degraded, and loss of a proportion of TCR sequences in each sample was likely caused by this degradation.

For each case, genomic DNA was isolated from ten 5-um FFPE scrolls with the QIAamp DNA FFPE tissue kit. Classification of coeliac disease based on the TCR repertoire was tested using fully anonymised formalin-fixed paraffin-embedded duodenal biopsies that were surplus to diagnostic needs. CDR1 and CDR2 are read off the germline V gene (reference sequence) as GITISATS and ISYDGTV. The germline V end is reduced by 0 bases and the J end by 7 bases; junction bases left unmatched: 6. Including cysteine and phenylalanine, the CDR3 has 13 amino acids. Just CDR3 DNA is preserved here, 39 bases in frame from base 1. Libraries were made using multiplex PCR. The sequencer listed for this sample is Ion Torrent PGM. TRG repertoires were amplified from approximately 220 ng of biopsy DNA with the LymphoTrack kit, in which Illumina adapters are carried by the primers. TRG amplicons were purified using AMPure XP beads, were quantified on a 2100 Bioanalyzer, and were pooled equimolarly. An Ion PGM instrument was used to sequence the TRG libraries. For the original study's pipeline: Reads in which more than 10% of nucleotides fell below the per-patient third-quartile quality score were removed with FastX. IMGT/HighV-QUEST was used to align reads in order to assign V, D and J genes, locate CDR3 regions and judge functionality. Sequences were converted to amino acids, and every sequence predicted to be non-functional was removed. CDR3s were split into kmers with and without positional annotation, PCA was performed on kmer frequencies, and samples were clustered using all 1023 combinations of PCs 1-10. Leave-one-out cross-validation was used to validate the classification, with parameters re-optimised on the remaining samples in each round. Using the vegan R package, Shannon diversity was calculated from repeated random subsamples whose size matched the lowest read count. The public reads were reprocessed by TCRdb using CATT, and rows of matching DNA were later combined. The V and J calls and clone size are TCRdb's, not the authors'. This sample holds about 750 gamma-chain clones; roughly 45% were observed only once. The leading ten clones occupy over 15% of the sample.

The rearranged chain carries TRGV9 and TRGJ1 or TRGJ2. Specimen: a duodenal biopsy. This TCR was recovered from a human donor with celiac disease. The base sequence is TGTGCCTTGTGGGAGGTGTCCTTGTATAAGAAACTCTTT. This encodes CALWEVSLYKKLF.